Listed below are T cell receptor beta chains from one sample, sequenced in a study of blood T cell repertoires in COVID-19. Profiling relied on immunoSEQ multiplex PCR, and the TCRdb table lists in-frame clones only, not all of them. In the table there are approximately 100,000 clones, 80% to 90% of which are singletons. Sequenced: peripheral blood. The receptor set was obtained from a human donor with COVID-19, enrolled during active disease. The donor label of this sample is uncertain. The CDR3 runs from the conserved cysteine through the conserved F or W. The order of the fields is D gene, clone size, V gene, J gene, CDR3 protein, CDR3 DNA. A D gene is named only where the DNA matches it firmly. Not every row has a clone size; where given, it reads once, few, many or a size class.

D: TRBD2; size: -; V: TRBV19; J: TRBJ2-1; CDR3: CASSIQRGENEQFF; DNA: TGTGCCAGTAGTATTCAGCGGGGGGAGAATGAGCAGTTCTTC
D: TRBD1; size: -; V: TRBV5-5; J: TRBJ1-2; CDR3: CASSLGQGHGYTF; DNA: TGTGCCAGCAGCTTAGGACAGGGTCATGGCTACACCTTC
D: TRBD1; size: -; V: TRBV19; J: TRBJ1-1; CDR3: CASDRGRDTEAFF; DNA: TGTGCCAGTGACAGGGGTAGGGACACTGAAGCTTTCTTT
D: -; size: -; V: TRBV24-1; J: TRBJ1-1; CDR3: CATRRGENTEAFF; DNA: TGTGCCACCAGGCGGGGGGAGAACACTGAAGCTTTCTTT
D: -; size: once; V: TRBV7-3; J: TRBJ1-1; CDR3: CASQSGHQNTEAFF; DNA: TGTGCCAGCCAAAGTGGCCACCAGAACACTGAAGCTTTCTTT
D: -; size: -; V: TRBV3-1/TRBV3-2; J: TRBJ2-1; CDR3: CASSHRDFNGNNEQFF; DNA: TGTGCCAGCAGCCATAGGGACTTTAACGGCAACAATGAGCAGTTCTTC
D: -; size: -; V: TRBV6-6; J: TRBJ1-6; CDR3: CASSSNRNSPLHF; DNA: TGTGCCAGCAGTTCAAACAGGAATTCACCCCTCCACTTT
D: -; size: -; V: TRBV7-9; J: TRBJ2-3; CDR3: CASSLSGVMTDTQYF; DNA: TGTGCCAGCAGCTTGTCAGGGGTGATGACAGATACGCAGTATTTT
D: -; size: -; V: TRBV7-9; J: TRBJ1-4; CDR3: CASSLWAPTNEKLFF; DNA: TGTGCCAGCAGCTTATGGGCTCCAACTAATGAAAAACTGTTTTTT
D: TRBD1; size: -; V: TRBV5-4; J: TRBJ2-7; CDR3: CASSRATGGDEQYF; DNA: TGTGCCAGCAGCCGGGCCACAGGGGGCGACGAGCAGTACTTC
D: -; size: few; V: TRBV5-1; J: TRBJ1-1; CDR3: CASSPGRGNTEAFF; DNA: TGCGCCAGCAGCCCAGGGAGGGGGAACACTGAAGCTTTCTTT
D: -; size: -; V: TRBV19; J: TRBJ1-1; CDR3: CASSLSRVNTEAFF; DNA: TGTGCCAGTAGCCTATCCCGGGTCAACACTGAAGCTTTCTTT
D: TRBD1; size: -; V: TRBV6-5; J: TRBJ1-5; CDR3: CATGDRGGHQPQHF; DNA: TGTGCCACCGGGGACAGGGGAGGGCATCAGCCCCAGCATTTT
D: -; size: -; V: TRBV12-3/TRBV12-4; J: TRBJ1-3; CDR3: CASSRNSGNTIYF; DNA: TGTGCCAGCAGCAGGAACTCTGGAAACACCATATATTTT
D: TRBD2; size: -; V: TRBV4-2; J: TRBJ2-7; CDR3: CASSQNPAGVSYEQYF; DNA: TGTGCCAGCAGCCAGAATCCTGCGGGGGTCTCCTACGAGCAGTACTTC
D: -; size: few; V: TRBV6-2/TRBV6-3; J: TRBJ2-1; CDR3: CASSNSRGQFF; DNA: TGTGCCAGCAGCAACTCCCGGGGGCAGTTCTTC
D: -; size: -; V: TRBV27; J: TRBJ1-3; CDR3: CASAPRPGSGNTIYF; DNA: TGTGCCAGCGCCCCCCGACCAGGATCAGGAAACACCATATATTTT
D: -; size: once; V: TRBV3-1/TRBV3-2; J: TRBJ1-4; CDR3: CASSQSTGTTIF; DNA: TGTGCCAGCAGCCAATCTACCGGCACTACCATTTTT
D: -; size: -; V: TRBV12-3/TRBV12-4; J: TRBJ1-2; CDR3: CASSSGGFGYTF; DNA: TGTGCCAGCAGTTCGGGAGGGTTTGGCTACACCTTC
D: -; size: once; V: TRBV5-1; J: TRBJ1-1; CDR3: CASSLDREGTEAFF; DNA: TGCGCCAGCAGCTTGGACAGGGAGGGGACTGAAGCTTTCTTT
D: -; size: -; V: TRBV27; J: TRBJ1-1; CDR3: CASSSPGGGRGTEAFF; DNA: TGTGCCAGCAGTTCCCCGGGCGGGGGGCGCGGCACTGAAGCTTTCTTT
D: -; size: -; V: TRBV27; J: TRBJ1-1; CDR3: CASKTMRRGHAGAEAFF; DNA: TGTGCCAGCAAGACCATGAGGCGGGGTCATGCTGGGGCCGAAGCTTTCTTT
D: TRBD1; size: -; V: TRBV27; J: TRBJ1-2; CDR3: CASSYAGDRGGYTF; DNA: TGTGCCAGCAGTTACGCGGGGGACAGGGGTGGCTACACCTTC
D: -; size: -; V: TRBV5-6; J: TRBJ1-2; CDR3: CASSLRDPSNSDGYTF; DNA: TGTGCCAGCAGCCTGCGGGACCCTAGCAACAGTGATGGCTACACCTTC
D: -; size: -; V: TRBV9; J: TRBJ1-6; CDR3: CASSPRSQGSNSPLHF; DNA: TGTGCCAGCAGCCCCCGAAGCCAGGGGAGTAATTCACCCCTCCACTTT
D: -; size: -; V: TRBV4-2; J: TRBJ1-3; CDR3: CASSQIQGPGNTIYF; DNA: TGTGCCAGCAGCCAGATACAGGGTCCTGGAAACACCATATATTTT
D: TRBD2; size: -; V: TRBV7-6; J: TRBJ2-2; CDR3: CASSLSKKLAGGATGELFF; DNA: TGTGCCAGCAGCTTATCAAAAAAACTAGCGGGGGGGGCGACCGGGGAGCTGTTTTTT
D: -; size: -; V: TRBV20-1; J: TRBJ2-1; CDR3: CSAENFNEQFF; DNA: TGCAGTGCTGAAAACTTTAATGAGCAGTTCTTC
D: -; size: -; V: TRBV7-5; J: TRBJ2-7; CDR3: CVRSLRSQGHYEQYF; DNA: TGTGTCAGAAGCTTAAGAAGTCAGGGACACTACGAGCAGTACTTC
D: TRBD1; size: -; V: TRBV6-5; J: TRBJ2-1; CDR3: CASSYYGTAYNEQFF; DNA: TGTGCCAGCAGTTACTACGGGACAGCGTACAATGAGCAGTTCTTC
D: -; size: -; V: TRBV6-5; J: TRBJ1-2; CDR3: CASSYFTGSGHGYTF; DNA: TGTGCCAGCAGTTACTTCACAGGGTCTGGCCATGGCTACACCTTC
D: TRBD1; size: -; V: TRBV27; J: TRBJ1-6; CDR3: CASSRQGARNSPLHF; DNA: TGTGCCAGCAGTAGACAGGGGGCGCGTAATTCACCCCTCCACTTT
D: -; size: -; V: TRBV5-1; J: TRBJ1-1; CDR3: CASSFQGSNTEAFF; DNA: TGCGCCAGCAGCTTCCAGGGGTCGAACACTGAAGCTTTCTTT
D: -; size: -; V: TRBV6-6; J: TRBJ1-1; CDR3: CASSYSPFTLNTEAFF; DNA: TGTGCCAGCAGTTACTCGCCATTTACGCTAAACACTGAAGCTTTCTTT
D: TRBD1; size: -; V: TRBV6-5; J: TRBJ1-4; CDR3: CASSPDRGHEKLFF; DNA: TGTGCCAGCAGTCCGGACAGGGGGCATGAAAAACTGTTTTTT
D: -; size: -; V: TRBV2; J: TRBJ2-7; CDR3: CASSEEGGDGTYEQYF; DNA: TGTGCCAGCAGTGAAGAGGGGGGGGACGGGACCTACGAGCAGTACTTC
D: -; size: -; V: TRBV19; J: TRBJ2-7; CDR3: CASSIAPGLTTTPQYF; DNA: TGTGCCAGTAGTATCGCACCGGGTCTAACAACCACCCCTCAGTACTTC
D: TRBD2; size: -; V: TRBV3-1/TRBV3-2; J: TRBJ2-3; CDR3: CASSPGLAGAVTQYF; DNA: TGTGCCAGCAGCCCCGGGCTAGCGGGAGCCGTTACGCAGTATTTT
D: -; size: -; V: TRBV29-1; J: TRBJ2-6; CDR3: CSVRVGANVLTF; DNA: TGCAGCGTTCGGGTTGGGGCCAACGTCCTGACTTTC
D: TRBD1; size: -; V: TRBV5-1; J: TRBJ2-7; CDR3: CASSLNHPGQGAYEQYF; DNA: TGCGCCAGCAGCTTGAATCATCCGGGACAGGGGGCCTACGAGCAGTACTTC
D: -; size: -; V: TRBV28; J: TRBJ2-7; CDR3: CASSSPVTRFYEQYF; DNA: TGTGCCAGCAGTTCACCGGTCACGAGGTTCTACGAGCAGTACTTC
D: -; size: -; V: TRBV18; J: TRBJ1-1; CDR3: CASSPWGDGNTEAFF; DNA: TGTGCCAGCTCACCATGGGGGGATGGGAACACTGAAGCTTTCTTT
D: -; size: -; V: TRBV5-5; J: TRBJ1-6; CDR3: CASSRRTADNSPLHF; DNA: TGTGCCAGCAGCCGGAGGACGGCCGATAATTCACCCCTCCACTTT
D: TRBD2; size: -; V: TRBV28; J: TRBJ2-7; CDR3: CASSLMLAASYEQYF; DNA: TGTGCCAGCAGTTTAATGCTAGCGGCGTCCTACGAGCAGTACTTC
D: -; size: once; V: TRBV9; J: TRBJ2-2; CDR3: CASSVFQGPNTGELFF; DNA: TGTGCCAGCAGCGTGTTTCAGGGGCCGAACACCGGGGAGCTGTTTTTT
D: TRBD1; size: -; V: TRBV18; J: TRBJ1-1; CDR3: CASSPQTGAGMNTEAFF; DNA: TGTGCCAGCTCACCTCAAACAGGGGCCGGCATGAACACTGAAGCTTTCTTT
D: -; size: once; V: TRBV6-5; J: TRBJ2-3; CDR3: CASTVSVSGTDTQYF; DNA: TGTGCCAGCACCGTTAGCGTCTCAGGTACAGATACGCAGTATTTT
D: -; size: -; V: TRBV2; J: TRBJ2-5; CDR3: CASSASQTVDQETQYF; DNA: TGTGCCAGCAGTGCCAGTCAAACCGTGGACCAAGAGACCCAGTACTTC
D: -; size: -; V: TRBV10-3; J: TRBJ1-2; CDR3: CAIMQGRAYGYTF; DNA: TGTGCCATCATGCAGGGGCGGGCCTATGGCTACACCTTC